This note documents a single TCR beta chain sequence. Its target is not known. The sample is drawn from a study of shared clonotypes between healthy human individuals. Study-wide findings and caveats: What naive subsets generally showed was a larger estimated richness than memory subsets showed.

The table came from immunoSEQ multiplex PCR; TCRdb's copy has only in-frame clones and leaves some out. The sample carries around 940,000 clones, around three quarters recorded once. The V end was cut by 2 bases, the J end by 0 bases, with 11 bases between. Germline V CDR1 and CDR2: MNHEY, SMNVEV (reference sequence). The CDR3 contains 15 residues. Sequenced material: memory CD4+ T cells sorted from blood. Stated subset: CD45RA-negative fraction. The clonotype comes from a man between 18 and 35 years old in good health. The chain couples TRBV27 to TRBJ2-7; no clear D. This CDR3 reads CASSLLGTSSYEQYF. The DNA for the CDR3 is TGTGCCAGCAGTTTACTAGGCACGAGCTCCTACGAGCAGTACTTC.